These T cell receptor beta chains were read from a single sample in a study of blood T cell repertoires in COVID-19. Using immunoSEQ multiplex PCR, the repertoire was profiled, and TCRdb retains in-frame clones only, with some absent. The repertoire holds 200,000 to 300,000 clones, with around 89% as singletons. Source material: PBMCs or T cells enriched from blood (not recorded which). The source is a woman aged 40 to 50 with acute COVID-19. Both conserved end residues are trimmed from each CDR3.

V gene	J gene	CDR3 length	CDR3 protein
TRBV24-1	TRBJ2-5	10	ATSDFRETQY
TRBV11-2	TRBJ2-3	15	ASSYSPGAGSTDTQY
TRBV24-1	TRBJ1-5	12	ATTKQGEDQPQH
TRBV24-1	TRBJ1-1	11	ATSDAWGEKAF
TRBV6-2/TRBV6-3	TRBJ2-5	10	ASSSRSETQY
TRBV4-2	TRBJ2-2	13	ASSSYREGPGELF
TRBV28	TRBJ2-1	16	ASTSPGLAGGTYNEQF
TRBV27	TRBJ1-1	14	ASSAGGSGGGEEAF
TRBV7-2	TRBJ1-5	14	ASSPGGGLNNQPQH
TRBV27	TRBJ1-4	14	ASSQTYGEGSEKLF
TRBV9	TRBJ2-1	12	ASTASGSYNEQF
TRBV28	TRBJ2-7	13	ASSLSGTGSYEQY
TRBV27	TRBJ2-5	13	ASSLLAENQETQY
TRBV11-2	TRBJ1-2	11	ASSEDRNYGYT
TRBV24-1	TRBJ2-2	13	ATSDRLAHTGELF
TRBV11-2	TRBJ2-1	9	ASSVYNEQF
TRBV30	TRBJ1-2	16	AWSAQGRQGKIAGGYT
TRBV5-1	TRBJ2-2	14	ASSPGLAGGTGELF
TRBV5-5	TRBJ1-2	12	ASSQETGVEGYT
TRBV5-4	TRBJ1-3	11	ASSPLEGNTIY
TRBV7-9	TRBJ1-4	14	ASSYGGGSTNEKLF
TRBV18	TRBJ1-1	15	ASSRSRDRGPGTEAF
TRBV6-2/TRBV6-3	TRBJ2-7	14	ASSYRFDSGSLEQY
TRBV6-5	TRBJ2-2	11	ASEASDTGELF
TRBV6-5	TRBJ2-5	12	ATQGRGFQETQY
TRBV30	TRBJ1-1	13	AWSVDTTIIPEAF
TRBV29-1	TRBJ2-1	11	SVGTSGYNEQF
TRBV4-1	TRBJ2-1	12	ATGGTVSDNEQF
TRBV7-9	TRBJ2-1	15	ASSIGTSGRAYNEQF
TRBV29-1	TRBJ1-1	13	SVSAGWGMNTEAF
TRBV27	TRBJ1-6	12	ASSQGEYNSPLH
TRBV19	TRBJ1-1	14	ASNIWLDRGYTEAF
TRBV18	TRBJ1-1	13	ASSPASQGGTEAF
TRBV7-9	TRBJ1-2	12	ASSSLDRGDGYT
TRBV4-1	TRBJ2-3	14	ASSPLRSTSTDTQY
TRBV7-8	TRBJ1-2	13	ASSERLRRDPFYT
TRBV3-1/TRBV3-2	TRBJ2-5	15	ASSPQQASSGRKTQY
TRBV6-1	TRBJ1-5	16	ASSEVVSGTYSNQPQH
TRBV4-2	TRBJ2-2	14	ASSQGLVSGAGELF
TRBV27	TRBJ1-2	12	ASSPFGQGRGYT
TRBV5-1	TRBJ1-2	13	ASSLRGSAGYGYT
TRBV30	TRBJ2-1	11	AWRGDSYNEQF
TRBV30	TRBJ2-1	10	AWSGSHNEQF
TRBV19	TRBJ2-1	9	ATDKYNEQF
TRBV4-3	TRBJ2-1	15	ASSQDPAGNNYNEQF
TRBV27	TRBJ1-1	13	ASSLGQYKNTEAF
TRBV27	TRBJ2-7	9	ASSLRGAQY
TRBV18	TRBJ2-1	12	ASSPYSGRLEQF
TRBV5-8	TRBJ1-1	18	ASSLGAVIYGTGLSTEAF
TRBV24-1	TRBJ2-5	11	ATSDLLQETQY
TRBV3-1/TRBV3-2	TRBJ2-1	16	ASSSHLGRGSSYNEQF
TRBV24-1	TRBJ2-1	15	ATSDAPDRAPYNEQF
TRBV7-8	TRBJ1-3	16	ASSLVGYRVSGPGTIY